Below, 15 T cell receptor beta chains from the same sample are listed, as sequenced in a study of blood T cell repertoires in COVID-19. Method: immunoSEQ multiplex PCR; TCRdb's copy keeps in-frame clones and lacks some. This sample has some 46,000 clones, with around 86% found just once. Specimen: peripheral blood. These receptors all come from a man between 60 and 70 years old with active COVID-19.

This clone was seen only a few times. This chain links TRBV12-3 or TRBV12-4 with TRBJ1-6; D possibly corresponds to TRBD1 (5 bases). This CDR3 has 13 residues. V was pared by 8 bases and J by 8 bases, with 13 bases between. Here the CDR3 DNA reads TGTGCCAGCGGTACAGGAGAACATTCACCCCTCCACTTT. Protein: CASGTGEHSPLHF.

The genes are TRBV12-3 or TRBV12-4 and TRBJ1-1; no clear D gene. V was shortened by 4 bases and J by 7 bases, with 13 bases between the two germline ends. CDR3 size: 13 residues. The CDR3 DNA is TGTGCCAGCAGTTCGACTTCAGGACTTGAAGCTTTCTTT. This codes for CASSSTSGLEAFF.

This chain joins TRBV19 and TRBJ1-2; D is undetermined. CDR3 length: 13 amino acids. Trimming cost V 3 bases and J 4 bases, with 9 bases left between them. The germline CDR1 and CDR2 sequences are LNHDA and SQIVND (reference sequence). CDR3 loop: CASSIGQIYGYTF. CDR3 coding DNA: TGTGCCAGTAGTATTGGGCAGATCTATGGCTACACCTTC.

The CDR3 coding sequence is TGTGCCAGCAGCCCCGACAGGGGGGCCGCCGGGGAGCTGTTTTTT. This codes for CASSPDRGAAGELFF. The chain has TRBV7-2 and TRBJ2-2; 9 bases are shared with TRBD1. The CDR3 loop spans 15 amino acids. CDR1 and CDR2 (germline): SGHTA, FQGNSA. The trim removed 5 bases at V and 6 bases at J, leaving 7 bases unmatched. Using reference TRBV7-2 and TRBJ2-2 for the parts outside the CDR3, the full variable domain is GAGVSQSPSNKVTEKGKDVELRCDPISGHTALYWYRQSLGQGLEFLIYFQGNSAPDKSGLPSDRFSAERTGGSVSTLTIQRTQQEDSAVYLCASSPDRGAAGELFFGEGSRLTVL.

The chain carries TRBV18 and TRBJ2-2, with 8 bases matching TRBD1. Germline trimming cut 0 bases from V and 2 bases from J; bases unmatched to any gene: 2. The V gene's germline CDR1 is KGHSH and CDR2 LQKENI. The length of the CDR3 is 16 residues. CDR3: CASSPPGTGNTGELFF. The CDR3 coding sequence is TGTGCCAGCTCACCACCTGGGACAGGCAACACCGGGGAGCTGTTTTTT.

The chain couples TRBV15 to TRBJ2-5; 8 bases are a match to TRBD2. The ends lost 4 bases at V and 1 base at J; junction bases unmatched: 14. CDR3 length: 18 amino acids. Germline CDR1 and CDR2: LNHNV and YYDKDF (reference sequence). The CDR3 reads CATSMGHNVAGGQETQYF. The CDR3 DNA sequence: TGTGCCACCAGCATGGGTCATAACGTGGCGGGGGGCCAAGAGACCCAGTACTTC.

This chain joins TRBV27 and TRBJ2-1, with 10 bases fitting TRBD2. The junction had 9 bases not matched to a gene; V was cut back by 4 bases and J by 3 bases. The CDR3 loop spans 17 amino acids. Germline V gene lookup returns CDR1 MNHEY and CDR2 SMNVEV (reference sequence). The CDR3 DNA reads as TGTGCCAGCAGTTCCTCCTCTGAGCGGGAGGGCTACAATGAGCAGTTCTTC. It is translated as CASSSSSEREGYNEQFF.

This chain links TRBV24-1 with TRBJ2-3; 8 bases match TRBD2. Germline V gives CDR1 KGHDR, CDR2 SFDVKD. Germline trimming cut 0 bases from V and 2 bases from J; bases unmatched to any gene: 3. CDR3 length equals 16 residues. CDR3 nucleotides: TGTGCCACCAGTGATTTGCGGGAGGGGACCACAGATACGCAGTATTTT. This codes for CATSDLREGTTDTQYF.

This chain joins TRBV14 and TRBJ2-7, with unresolved D. Germline CDR1 and CDR2: SGHDN and FVKESK. CDR3 length: 13 residues. With 0 bases removed from V and 2 bases from J, the gap between germline ends came to 5 bases. CDR3 sequence (DNA): TGTGCCAGCAGCCAAGACACAGCCTACGAGCAGTACTTC. This sequence encodes CASSQDTAYEQYF.

The gene calls are TRBV5-1 and TRBJ1-1; D gene uncertain. CDR1 SGHRS and CDR2 YFSETQ come from the germline V gene. Trimming shortened V by 2 bases and J by 0 bases, and 5 bases separated the two germline ends. This CDR3 contains 13 residues. The CDR3 DNA reads TGCGCCAGCAGCTTTGAGATGAACACTGAAGCTTTCTTT. Translating gives CASSFEMNTEAFF.

This clone occurred once. This chain connects TRBV19 to TRBJ2-1; 8 nucleotides align to TRBD2. V trimming: 1 base; J trimming: 2 bases; junction bases outside the gene matches: 1. Germline-derived CDR1 and CDR2 are LNHDA and SQIVND (reference sequence). The CDR3 is 15 amino acids. CDR3 residues: CASSIAGGPYNEQFF. The CDR3 nucleotides read TGTGCCAGTAGTATAGCGGGAGGGCCCTACAATGAGCAGTTCTTC.

This clone occurred many times. The chain combines TRBV28 with TRBJ1-4; possibly TRBD1 for D (6 bases). CDR3 size: 16 residues. CDR1 is MDHEN, CDR2 SYDVKM, per germline. V was trimmed by 4 bases and J by 5 bases, leaving 17 bases between them. CDR3 nucleotide sequence: TGTGCCAGCAGTTCCCTAGGGGGAGGGAGCAATGAAAAACTGTTTTTT. As protein: CASSSLGGGSNEKLFF.

The genes are TRBV30 and TRBJ2-7; tentative D call: TRBD1 (6 bases). The CDR3 consists of 17 residues. V was shortened by 8 bases and J by 3 bases, with 29 bases between the two germline ends. Germline CDR1 reads GTSNPN; CDR2 reads SVGIG (reference sequence). CDR3 sequence: CAGVYRRKQGSFYEQYF. DNA for the CDR3: TGTGCCGGAGTTTATAGGCGGAAGCAGGGGAGTTTCTACGAGCAGTACTTC.

The chain joins TRBV19 to TRBJ2-7, with D unclear. V shed 5 bases and J shed 3 bases, with 14 bases lying between them. The germline gives CDR1 LNHDA, CDR2 SQIVND (reference sequence). This CDR3 is 14 amino acids long. CDR3 protein: CASSSGSLIYEQYF. DNA for the CDR3: TGTGCCAGTAGTTCCGGGTCCTTAATCTACGAGCAGTACTTC.

This clone appeared a few times. The J gene is TRBJ1-1, the V gene TRBV15; no definite D call. V was cut by 0 bases and J by 4 bases, with 15 bases left in between. Germline V gene lookup returns CDR1 LNHNV and CDR2 YYDKDF (reference sequence). The CDR3 totals 16 residues. CDR3 coding DNA: TGTGCCACCAGCAGAGAGCGGTCGGGGTGGGGCACTGAAGCTTTCTTT. Translated: CATSRERSGWGTEAFF.